The 18 T cell receptor beta chains below all came from one sample that was sequenced in a study of PD-1 blockade in classical Hodgkin lymphoma. Sequencing was performed with immunoSEQ multiplex PCR; in TCRdb, only in-frame clones are kept and a portion is missing. The table has about 21,000 clones, more than 75% seen once; the top ten hold roughly 7%. Time point here: newly diagnosed, previously untreated cHL patient sample. Magnetic negative selection isolated CD8+ T cells from thawed PBMCs. Sequencing was done on a sample of CD8+ T cells from blood. The receptors shown here come from a human donor with classical Hodgkin lymphoma.

J is TRBJ1-2 and V is TRBV27, with 9 bases fitting TRBD1. The V segment lost 5 bases and the J segment 4 bases; nucleotides outside the gene matches: 2. The CDR3 spans 13 residues. Germline V gene sequence: CDR1 MNHEY, CDR2 SMNVEV (reference sequence). DNA of the CDR3: TGTGCCAGCAGTATGACAGGGGGCTATGGCTACACCTTC. Translating gives CASSMTGGYGYTF.

This clone showed up just once. The genes are TRBV27 and TRBJ1-1; D perhaps matches TRBD1 (5 bases). The germline V gene encodes CDR1 MNHEY and CDR2 SMNVEV (reference sequence). Trimming shortened V by 2 bases and J by 2 bases, and 9 bases separated the two germline ends. This CDR3 contains 14 residues. The chain's CDR3 is CASSLTGTNTEAFF. The CDR3 nucleotides read TGTGCCAGCAGTTTAACAGGTACCAACACTGAAGCTTTCTTT.

The genes are TRBV6-6 and TRBJ2-5; perhaps TRBD2 as D (5 bases). The CDR3 loop spans 11 amino acids. Trimming cost V 8 bases and J 5 bases, with 9 bases left between them. Germline V gives CDR1 MNHNY, CDR2 SVGAGI (reference sequence). The DNA for the CDR3 is TGTGCCAGCGTTACGGGGGAGACCCAGTACTTC. It is translated as CASVTGETQYF.

V usage is TRBV5-4 and J usage is TRBJ2-3, with D perhaps matching TRBD2 (5 bases). Trimming left V 3 bases short and J 1 base short, with 15 bases between. Germline V gene sequence: CDR1 SGHNT, CDR2 YYREEE (reference sequence). The CDR3 consists of 16 residues. The CDR3 sequence is CASSSPGGPGTDTQYF. The CDR3 DNA sequence: TGTGCCAGCAGCTCTCCAGGCGGGCCTGGCACAGATACGCAGTATTTT.

The chain couples TRBV28 to TRBJ2-7; D is perhaps TRBD1 or TRBD2 (7 bases each). This CDR3 is built from 14 residues. Germline CDR1 is MDHEN and CDR2 is SYDVKM. Trimming took 4 bases from V and 2 from J, leaving 12 bases between them. The CDR3 is CASSSSGTAYEQYF. For the CDR3, the DNA is TGTGCCAGCAGTTCCAGCGGGACAGCCTACGAGCAGTACTTC. Variable domain in full (rest from reference TRBV28 and TRBJ2-7): DVKVTQSSRYLVKRTGEKVFLECVQDMDHENMFWYRQDPGLGLRLIYFSYDVKMKEKGDIPEGYSVSREKKERFSLILESASTNQTSMYLCASSSSGTAYEQYFGPGTRLTVT.

The rearrangement links TRBV4-2 to TRBJ1-1; D is unresolved. Germline CDR1 LGHNA, CDR2 YNFKEQ. The germline V and J ends were trimmed by 0 bases and 1 base, with 9 bases remaining between them. The CDR3 runs to 15 residues. CDR3 sequence (DNA): TGTGCCAGCAGCCAAGATTATTCGGCGAACACTGAAGCTTTCTTT. Its translation is CASSQDYSANTEAFF.

CDR3: CASTTWGELGMTTGSTYNSPLHF. The CDR3 DNA reads TGTGCCAGCACCACCTGGGGGGAGTTGGGCATGACAACTGGAAGTACCTATAATTCACCCCTCCACTTT. This sequence joins TRBV2 and TRBJ1-6; D possibly corresponds to TRBD1 (5 bases). The CDR3 has 23 residues. Germline V CDR1 and CDR2: SNHLY, FYNNEI. Trimming took off 7 bases at V and 2 bases at J, with 36 bases between the two ends.

V gene TRBV10-1 combines with J gene TRBJ2-7; D remains unclear. This CDR3 contains 13 residues. Trimming shortened V by 3 bases and J by 1 base, and 7 bases separated the two germline ends. CDR1 and CDR2 from the germline V gene are WNHNN and SYGVQD (reference sequence). The CDR3 spells CASSDGISYEQYF. The CDR3 nucleotides read TGCGCCAGCAGTGATGGTATTTCCTACGAGCAGTACTTC.

The chain is built from TRBV7-9 and TRBJ1-2, with 7 bases fitting TRBD1. The V and J ends lost 7 bases and 7 bases, in that order; junction bases with no gene match: 6. The CDR3 consists of 12 residues. Germline CDR1 SEHNR, CDR2 FQNEAQ (reference sequence). The CDR3 loop reads CASTPGQSGYTF. For the CDR3, the DNA is TGTGCCAGCACCCCGGGACAGAGTGGCTACACCTTC.

V is TRBV14 and J is TRBJ2-7; no clear D gene. CDR3 size: 13 residues. Germline CDR1 and CDR2: SGHDN and FVKESK. Trimming shortened V by 0 bases and J by 5 bases, and 8 bases separated the two germline ends. The CDR3 DNA is TGTGCCAGCAGCCAAGATTTCCGGGACGAGCAGTACTTC. Translation gives CASSQDFRDEQYF.

This chain connects TRBV25-1 to TRBJ2-3; D is perhaps TRBD2 (6 bases). Germline V gene lookup returns CDR1 MGHDK and CDR2 SYGVNS. V was trimmed by 3 bases and J by 2 bases, leaving 9 bases between them. CDR3 length equals 14 residues. The DNA of the CDR3 is TGTGCCAGCAGTGATGCGGGGACCACAGATACGCAGTATTTT. Its translation: CASSDAGTTDTQYF. The whole variable domain, filled in from reference TRBV25-1 and TRBJ2-3, reads EADIYQTPRYLVIGTGKKITLECSQTMGHDKMYWYQQDPGMELHLIHYSYGVNSTEKGDLSSESTVSRIRTEHFPLTLESARPSHTSQYLCASSDAGTTDTQYFGPGTRLTVL.

This clone was observed a few times. The chain couples TRBV4-2 to TRBJ1-5; TRBD1 might be the D (5 bases). This CDR3 has 16 amino acids. Looked up from germline, CDR1 is LGHNA and CDR2 is YNFKEQ. V was cut by 0 bases and J by 2 bases, with 11 bases left in between. CDR3 coding DNA: TGTGCCAGCAGCCAAGACCCCAGGGTTGGCAATCAGCCCCAGCATTTT. This encodes CASSQDPRVGNQPQHF.

The chain employs TRBV29-1 and TRBJ2-7; D possibly corresponds to TRBD1 (7 bases). The ends were cut back, 4 bases at V and 9 bases at J, with 16 bases in the middle. There are 12 residues in the CDR3. CDR1 is SQVTM, CDR2 ANQGSEA, per germline. CDR3 sequence: CSVVSQGGGQYF. The CDR3 DNA reads TGCAGCGTTGTTAGTCAGGGGGGAGGGCAGTACTTC.

V usage is TRBV28 and J usage is TRBJ2-7; D is uncertain. Trimming stripped 3 bases from V and 6 bases from J, with 15 bases between. This CDR3 is 14 amino acids long. Germline values: CDR1 MDHEN, CDR2 SYDVKM. CDR3 sequence: CASSFSSIASEQYF. CDR3 nucleotides: TGTGCCAGCAGTTTTTCGTCGATAGCTTCCGAGCAGTACTTC.

The chain combines TRBV7-2 with TRBJ1-5; no firm D call. The CDR3 contains 16 residues. V was shortened by 2 bases and J by 0 bases, with 11 bases between the two germline ends. Germline V CDR1 and CDR2: SGHTA, FQGNSA. Here the CDR3 reads CASSLSGVDSNQPQHF. The CDR3 DNA reads as TGTGCCAGCAGCTTAAGTGGGGTCGATAGCAATCAGCCCCAGCATTTT. The full variable domain, with the rest looked up from reference TRBV7-2 and TRBJ1-5, is GAGVSQSPSNKVTEKGKDVELRCDPISGHTALYWYRQSLGQGLEFLIYFQGNSAPDKSGLPSDRFSAERTGGSVSTLTIQRTQQEDSAVYLCASSLSGVDSNQPQHFGDGTRLSIL.

V usage is TRBV19 and J usage is TRBJ2-7, with 10 nucleotides matching TRBD1. The CDR3 runs 13 residues. In germline, CDR1 is LNHDA, CDR2 SQIVND (reference sequence). Unmatched junction bases numbered 2, after V lost 8 bases and J lost 1 base. The CDR3 coding sequence is TGTGCCAGTGGGGGACAGGGGTCCTACGAGCAGTACTTC. It translates to CASGGQGSYEQYF.

CDR3 bases: TGTGCCAGCAGTGACGGGTTGACAGGGGACACAGATACGCAGTATTTT. Residues: CASSDGLTGDTDTQYF. The V and J genes are TRBV6-4 and TRBJ2-3, with TRBD1 matching over 8 bases. The trim removed 2 bases at V and 2 bases at J, leaving 6 bases unmatched. Germline CDR1 MRHNA, CDR2 SNTAGT. This CDR3 region has 16 residues.

This sequence joins TRBV5-1 and TRBJ2-1; D uncertain. This CDR3 has 15 amino acids. The V gene lost 2 bases and the J gene lost 3 bases, with 12 bases spanning the gap. The V gene's germline CDR1 is SGHRS and CDR2 YFSETQ. Written as DNA, the CDR3 is TGCGCCAGCAGCTTAAGAGTAATGGGCTACAATGAGCAGTTCTTC. Its translation is CASSLRVMGYNEQFF.